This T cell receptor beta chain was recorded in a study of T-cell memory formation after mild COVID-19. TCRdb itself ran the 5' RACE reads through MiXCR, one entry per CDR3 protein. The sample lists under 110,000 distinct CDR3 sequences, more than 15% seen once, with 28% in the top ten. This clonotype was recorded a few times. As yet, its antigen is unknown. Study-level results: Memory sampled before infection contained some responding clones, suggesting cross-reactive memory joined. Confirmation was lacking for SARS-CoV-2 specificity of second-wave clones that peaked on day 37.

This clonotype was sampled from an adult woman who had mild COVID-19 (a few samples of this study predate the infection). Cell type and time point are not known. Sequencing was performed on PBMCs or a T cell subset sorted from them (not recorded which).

The CDR3 reads CASIRGAYGYTF. As DNA, the CDR3 is TGTGCCAGCATTCGGGGTGCCTATGGCTACACCTTC. The chain links TRBV7-2 to TRBJ1-2, with D unresolved. This CDR3 is 12 amino acids long. Germline V gene sequence: CDR1 SGHTA, CDR2 FQGNSA. V lost 7 bases, J lost 4 bases, and 10 bases lay in between.